A selection of T cell receptor beta chains follows, all from one sample in a study of T cell repertoires and HLA-DP antigens. Sequenced by immunoSEQ multiplex PCR; TCRdb stores in-frame clones only, minus some. Among some 110,000 clones listed, about 92% were seen once. Their specific antigens are unknown. The sample taken for sequencing was CD4+ T cells from PBMCs. The receptors here all came from a woman aged 18-35 years in good health and CMV-seronegative. The CDR3 runs from the conserved cysteine through the conserved F or W. A D gene is named only where the DNA matches it firmly. The listing skips clone size in some rows; elsewhere it reads once, few, many or a size class.

cdr3_length: 15; v_call: TRBV5-1; j_call: TRBJ2-3; d_call: TRBD2; clone_size: once; cdr3_aa: CASSLQRDRADTQYF; cdr3_nt: TGCGCCAGCAGCTTACAGCGGGATAGGGCAGATACGCAGTATTTT
cdr3_length: 19; v_call: TRBV15; j_call: TRBJ1-6; d_call: NA; clone_size: NA; cdr3_aa: CATSRARGPLSSYNSPLHF; cdr3_nt: TGTGCCACCAGCAGAGCGCGGGGTCCCCTAAGCTCCTATAATTCACCCCTCCACTTT
cdr3_length: 17; v_call: TRBV9; j_call: TRBJ2-1; d_call: NA; clone_size: NA; cdr3_aa: CASSEGAGAHSANEQFF; cdr3_nt: TGTGCCAGCAGCGAGGGAGCCGGGGCACACTCAGCCAATGAGCAGTTCTTC
cdr3_length: 15; v_call: TRBV5-1; j_call: TRBJ2-1; d_call: TRBD2; clone_size: NA; cdr3_aa: CASSLRRGGRNEQFF; cdr3_nt: TGCGCCAGCAGCTTGCGGCGGGGGGGCCGAAATGAGCAGTTCTTC
cdr3_length: 14; v_call: TRBV30; j_call: TRBJ2-3; d_call: TRBD2; clone_size: once; cdr3_aa: CAWSGGSETDTQYF; cdr3_nt: TGTGCCTGGAGCGGCGGGAGTGAAACAGATACGCAGTATTTT
cdr3_length: 16; v_call: TRBV9; j_call: TRBJ1-1; d_call: TRBD1; clone_size: NA; cdr3_aa: CASSPSTGVRYTEAFF; cdr3_nt: TGTGCCAGCAGCCCCTCCACAGGGGTGCGGTACACTGAAGCTTTCTTT
cdr3_length: 15; v_call: TRBV30; j_call: TRBJ1-4; d_call: NA; clone_size: NA; cdr3_aa: CAWSSHGGAHEKLFF; cdr3_nt: TGTGCCTGGAGTTCCCACGGGGGGGCGCATGAAAAACTGTTTTTT
cdr3_length: 14; v_call: TRBV27; j_call: TRBJ2-2; d_call: NA; clone_size: NA; cdr3_aa: CASSGGVNTGELFF; cdr3_nt: TGTGCCAGCAGTGGTGGGGTGAACACCGGGGAGCTGTTTTTT
cdr3_length: 13; v_call: TRBV6-5; j_call: TRBJ1-2; d_call: NA; clone_size: NA; cdr3_aa: CASSYTGRAGYTF; cdr3_nt: TGTGCCAGCAGTTACACGGGCCGTGCGGGCTACACCTTC
cdr3_length: 14; v_call: TRBV7-2; j_call: TRBJ1-1; d_call: NA; clone_size: NA; cdr3_aa: CASSLTDMNTEAFF; cdr3_nt: TGTGCCAGCAGCTTAACAGACATGAACACTGAAGCTTTCTTT
cdr3_length: 21; v_call: TRBV28; j_call: TRBJ1-2; d_call: TRBD1; clone_size: NA; cdr3_aa: CASSASGTGGRPYTANYGYTF; cdr3_nt: TGTGCCAGCAGTGCCTCCGGGACAGGGGGCCGTCCCTACACTGCTAACTATGGCTACACCTTC
cdr3_length: 19; v_call: TRBV15; j_call: TRBJ2-7; d_call: TRBD1; clone_size: NA; cdr3_aa: CATSRGVGTGGPFSYEQYF; cdr3_nt: TGTGCCACCAGCAGAGGGGTCGGGACAGGGGGCCCTTTCTCCTACGAGCAGTACTTC
cdr3_length: 13; v_call: TRBV15; j_call: TRBJ1-1; d_call: NA; clone_size: NA; cdr3_aa: CATSTIMNTEAFF; cdr3_nt: TGTGCCACCAGCACTATCATGAACACTGAAGCTTTCTTT
cdr3_length: 14; v_call: TRBV5-1; j_call: TRBJ1-1; d_call: NA; clone_size: NA; cdr3_aa: CASSLFVDGPEAFF; cdr3_nt: TGCGCCAGCAGCCTTTTCGTGGATGGCCCTGAAGCTTTCTTT
cdr3_length: 16; v_call: TRBV10-2; j_call: TRBJ2-1; d_call: NA; clone_size: NA; cdr3_aa: CASSERVRVIHNEQFF; cdr3_nt: TGCGCCAGCAGTGAACGGGTGCGGGTAATCCACAATGAGCAGTTCTTC
cdr3_length: 13; v_call: TRBV2; j_call: TRBJ2-5; d_call: NA; clone_size: NA; cdr3_aa: CASSDSWQETQYF; cdr3_nt: TGTGCCAGCAGTGACAGCTGGCAAGAGACCCAGTACTTC
cdr3_length: 16; v_call: TRBV2; j_call: TRBJ1-5; d_call: TRBD1; clone_size: NA; cdr3_aa: CASSSQGAQGNQPQHF; cdr3_nt: TGTGCCAGCAGTTCACAGGGGGCGCAGGGCAATCAGCCCCAGCATTTT
cdr3_length: 14; v_call: TRBV12-5; j_call: TRBJ2-6; d_call: NA; clone_size: NA; cdr3_aa: CASGLGSGANVLTF; cdr3_nt: TGTGCTAGTGGTTTGGGATCTGGGGCCAACGTCCTGACTTTC
cdr3_length: 18; v_call: TRBV5-4; j_call: TRBJ1-6; d_call: TRBD1; clone_size: once; cdr3_aa: CASSLVAGGFSYNSPLHF; cdr3_nt: TGTGCCAGCAGCTTGGTCGCAGGGGGTTTCTCCTATAATTCACCCCTCCACTTT
cdr3_length: 15; v_call: TRBV7-2; j_call: TRBJ1-1; d_call: TRBD1; clone_size: NA; cdr3_aa: CASSRRQGRNTEAFF; cdr3_nt: TGTGCCAGCAGCCGGCGACAGGGGCGAAACACTGAAGCTTTCTTT
cdr3_length: 15; v_call: TRBV28; j_call: TRBJ2-6; d_call: NA; clone_size: NA; cdr3_aa: CASSPPRVGANVLTF; cdr3_nt: TGTGCCAGCAGTCCCCCCCGGGTGGGGGCCAACGTCCTGACTTTC
cdr3_length: 15; v_call: TRBV6-9; j_call: TRBJ1-1; d_call: NA; clone_size: NA; cdr3_aa: CASSYVGSGDTEAFF; cdr3_nt: TGTGCCAGCAGTTACGTTGGTTCGGGGGACACTGAAGCTTTCTTT
cdr3_length: 16; v_call: TRBV4-1; j_call: TRBJ2-5; d_call: NA; clone_size: NA; cdr3_aa: CASSQRTGDAQETQYF; cdr3_nt: TGCGCCAGCAGCCAACGAACCGGAGACGCCCAAGAGACCCAGTACTTC
cdr3_length: 14; v_call: TRBV10-3; j_call: TRBJ2-4; d_call: NA; clone_size: NA; cdr3_aa: CAISESLAKNIQYF; cdr3_nt: TGTGCCATCAGTGAGTCACTAGCCAAAAACATTCAGTACTTC
cdr3_length: 14; v_call: TRBV7-2; j_call: TRBJ1-2; d_call: NA; clone_size: NA; cdr3_aa: CASSLVGISYGYTF; cdr3_nt: TGTGCCAGCAGCTTAGTAGGCATCTCCTATGGCTACACCTTC
cdr3_length: 13; v_call: TRBV2; j_call: TRBJ2-5; d_call: NA; clone_size: once; cdr3_aa: CASSATGLETQYF; cdr3_nt: TGTGCCAGCAGTGCTACAGGGTTGGAGACCCAGTACTTC
cdr3_length: 15; v_call: TRBV28; j_call: TRBJ2-7; d_call: TRBD2; clone_size: NA; cdr3_aa: CASSSRGGLSYEQYF; cdr3_nt: TGTGCCAGCAGTTCCCGGGGGGGGCTCTCCTACGAGCAGTACTTC
cdr3_length: 16; v_call: TRBV28; j_call: TRBJ1-5; d_call: NA; clone_size: NA; cdr3_aa: CASSLSRSNSNQPQHF; cdr3_nt: TGTGCCAGCAGTTTGTCCAGATCCAATAGCAATCAGCCCCAGCATTTT
cdr3_length: 15; v_call: TRBV28; j_call: TRBJ2-7; d_call: TRBD2; clone_size: many; cdr3_aa: CASSPGLAGTYEQYF; cdr3_nt: TGTGCCAGCAGTCCTGGACTAGCGGGGACCTACGAGCAGTACTTC
cdr3_length: 12; v_call: TRBV28; j_call: TRBJ2-1; d_call: TRBD1; clone_size: NA; cdr3_aa: CASSQPDRGKFF; cdr3_nt: TGTGCCAGCAGTCAACCGGACAGGGGGAAGTTCTTC
cdr3_length: 15; v_call: TRBV30; j_call: TRBJ2-7; d_call: TRBD2; clone_size: NA; cdr3_aa: CAWSDETSAAYEQYF; cdr3_nt: TGTGCCTGGAGCGACGAGACTAGCGCTGCCTACGAGCAGTACTTC
cdr3_length: 17; v_call: TRBV25-1; j_call: TRBJ1-4; d_call: TRBD1; clone_size: NA; cdr3_aa: CASSDSPDRGTNEKLFF; cdr3_nt: TGTGCCAGCAGTGACTCCCCGGACAGGGGCACTAATGAAAAACTGTTTTTT
cdr3_length: 14; v_call: TRBV5-1; j_call: TRBJ1-4; d_call: TRBD1; clone_size: NA; cdr3_aa: CASSLEGAREKLFF; cdr3_nt: TGCGCCAGCAGCTTGGAGGGGGCTCGGGAAAAACTGTTTTTT
cdr3_length: 11; v_call: TRBV11-1; j_call: TRBJ2-1; d_call: NA; clone_size: NA; cdr3_aa: CASSPGAKQFF; cdr3_nt: TGTGCCAGCAGCCCCGGGGCTAAGCAGTTCTTC
cdr3_length: 15; v_call: TRBV5-6; j_call: TRBJ2-1; d_call: TRBD1; clone_size: NA; cdr3_aa: CASSPGTGFYNEQFF; cdr3_nt: TGTGCCAGCAGCCCCGGGACAGGGTTCTACAATGAGCAGTTCTTC
cdr3_length: 15; v_call: TRBV28; j_call: TRBJ1-4; d_call: TRBD1; clone_size: once; cdr3_aa: CASSSKGQGNEKLFF; cdr3_nt: TGTGCCAGCAGTTCGAAGGGACAGGGTAATGAAAAACTGTTTTTT
cdr3_length: 14; v_call: TRBV27; j_call: TRBJ2-5; d_call: TRBD1; clone_size: NA; cdr3_aa: CASSSWTGEATQYF; cdr3_nt: TGTGCCAGCAGTTCATGGACAGGGGAGGCGACCCAGTACTTC
cdr3_length: 14; v_call: TRBV6-6; j_call: TRBJ1-5; d_call: NA; clone_size: NA; cdr3_aa: CASSYSQPQQPQHF; cdr3_nt: TGTGCCAGCAGTTACTCGCAGCCCCAACAGCCCCAGCATTTT
cdr3_length: 15; v_call: TRBV29-1; j_call: TRBJ1-1; d_call: NA; clone_size: NA; cdr3_aa: CSGGGGRVMNTEAFF; cdr3_nt: TGCAGCGGAGGGGGGGGCCGAGTAATGAACACTGAAGCTTTCTTT
cdr3_length: 19; v_call: TRBV6-1; j_call: TRBJ1-5; d_call: TRBD1; clone_size: NA; cdr3_aa: CASSGGYYRGGYSNQPQHF; cdr3_nt: TGTGCCAGCAGTGGTGGTTATTACAGGGGAGGATATAGCAATCAGCCCCAGCATTTT
cdr3_length: 15; v_call: TRBV7-9; j_call: TRBJ1-2; d_call: NA; clone_size: NA; cdr3_aa: CASPINRGGNYGYTF; cdr3_nt: TGTGCCAGCCCTATCAACCGGGGGGGGAACTATGGCTACACCTTC
cdr3_length: 15; v_call: TRBV7-9; j_call: TRBJ1-4; d_call: NA; clone_size: NA; cdr3_aa: CASSLDGTEGEKLFF; cdr3_nt: TGTGCCAGCAGCTTAGACGGGACGGAGGGCGAAAAACTGTTTTTT
cdr3_length: 12; v_call: TRBV19; j_call: TRBJ2-7; d_call: TRBD1; clone_size: once; cdr3_aa: CASQGATYEQYF; cdr3_nt: TGTGCCAGTCAGGGGGCAACCTACGAGCAGTACTTC
cdr3_length: 14; v_call: TRBV5-1; j_call: TRBJ2-5; d_call: NA; clone_size: NA; cdr3_aa: CASSLEGGQETQYF; cdr3_nt: TGCGCCAGCAGCTTGGAAGGGGGCCAAGAGACCCAGTACTTC
cdr3_length: 13; v_call: TRBV6-1; j_call: TRBJ1-5; d_call: NA; clone_size: few; cdr3_aa: CASYEGSNQPQHF; cdr3_nt: TGTGCCAGCTATGAGGGGAGCAATCAGCCCCAGCATTTT
cdr3_length: 15; v_call: TRBV4-2; j_call: TRBJ2-1; d_call: TRBD2; clone_size: NA; cdr3_aa: CASSHLLAGGNEQFF; cdr3_nt: TGTGCCAGCAGCCACCTGCTAGCGGGGGGGAATGAGCAGTTCTTC
cdr3_length: 14; v_call: TRBV29-1; j_call: TRBJ2-1; d_call: NA; clone_size: NA; cdr3_aa: CSVEWPFGDNEQFF; cdr3_nt: TGCAGCGTTGAATGGCCATTTGGGGACAATGAGCAGTTCTTC
cdr3_length: 17; v_call: TRBV7-9; j_call: TRBJ2-3; d_call: NA; clone_size: NA; cdr3_aa: CASSLLTHREGADTQYF; cdr3_nt: TGTGCCAGCAGCTTATTAACCCACAGGGAGGGGGCAGATACGCAGTATTTT
cdr3_length: 17; v_call: TRBV5-8; j_call: TRBJ1-4; d_call: NA; clone_size: NA; cdr3_aa: CASSAGREGGTNEKLFF; cdr3_nt: TGTGCCAGCAGCGCCGGAAGAGAGGGAGGTACTAATGAAAAACTGTTTTTT
cdr3_length: 14; v_call: TRBV7-9; j_call: TRBJ2-7; d_call: NA; clone_size: NA; cdr3_aa: CASSFRGLPYEQYF; cdr3_nt: TGTGCCAGCAGCTTCCGGGGGCTCCCCTACGAGCAGTACTTC
cdr3_length: 14; v_call: TRBV18; j_call: TRBJ1-2; d_call: NA; clone_size: NA; cdr3_aa: CASSPDTPGSGYTF; cdr3_nt: TGTGCCAGCTCACCGGACACCCCTGGTTCTGGCTACACCTTC
cdr3_length: 16; v_call: TRBV7-2; j_call: TRBJ1-2; d_call: TRBD1; clone_size: NA; cdr3_aa: CASSLGQGAMNYGYTF; cdr3_nt: TGTGCCAGCAGCCTGGGACAGGGGGCGATGAACTATGGCTACACCTTC
cdr3_length: 16; v_call: TRBV5-8; j_call: TRBJ1-5; d_call: NA; clone_size: NA; cdr3_aa: CASSRDNIYSNQPQHF; cdr3_nt: TGTGCCAGCAGCCGGGACAATATTTATAGCAATCAGCCCCAGCATTTT
cdr3_length: 16; v_call: TRBV7-3; j_call: TRBJ2-3; d_call: NA; clone_size: NA; cdr3_aa: CASSPSGTRGADTQYF; cdr3_nt: TGTGCCAGCAGCCCGTCCGGGACCCGGGGCGCGGATACGCAGTATTTT
cdr3_length: 14; v_call: TRBV13; j_call: TRBJ1-2; d_call: NA; clone_size: once; cdr3_aa: CASSLQGGGHGYTF; cdr3_nt: TGTGCCAGCAGCCTCCAGGGTGGTGGGCATGGCTACACCTTC
cdr3_length: 11; v_call: TRBV11-2; j_call: TRBJ2-7; d_call: NA; clone_size: NA; cdr3_aa: CASSYHYEQYF; cdr3_nt: TGTGCCAGCAGCTACCATTACGAGCAGTACTTC
cdr3_length: 14; v_call: TRBV2; j_call: TRBJ2-3; d_call: NA; clone_size: NA; cdr3_aa: CASSVSLPEDTQYF; cdr3_nt: TGTGCCAGCAGTGTTTCACTCCCGGAAGATACGCAGTATTTT
cdr3_length: 14; v_call: TRBV6-5; j_call: TRBJ1-6; d_call: TRBD1; clone_size: NA; cdr3_aa: CASYTGGRNSPLHF; cdr3_nt: TGTGCCAGCTACACAGGGGGCCGTAATTCACCCCTCCACTTT
cdr3_length: 13; v_call: TRBV28; j_call: TRBJ2-1; d_call: TRBD2; clone_size: NA; cdr3_aa: CASSLTPSGNEFF; cdr3_nt: TGTGCCAGCAGTTTAACTCCTAGCGGGAACGAGTTCTTC
cdr3_length: 12; v_call: TRBV4-3; j_call: TRBJ1-1; d_call: NA; clone_size: few; cdr3_aa: CASSQADTEAFF; cdr3_nt: TGCGCCAGCAGCCAGGCAGACACTGAAGCTTTCTTT